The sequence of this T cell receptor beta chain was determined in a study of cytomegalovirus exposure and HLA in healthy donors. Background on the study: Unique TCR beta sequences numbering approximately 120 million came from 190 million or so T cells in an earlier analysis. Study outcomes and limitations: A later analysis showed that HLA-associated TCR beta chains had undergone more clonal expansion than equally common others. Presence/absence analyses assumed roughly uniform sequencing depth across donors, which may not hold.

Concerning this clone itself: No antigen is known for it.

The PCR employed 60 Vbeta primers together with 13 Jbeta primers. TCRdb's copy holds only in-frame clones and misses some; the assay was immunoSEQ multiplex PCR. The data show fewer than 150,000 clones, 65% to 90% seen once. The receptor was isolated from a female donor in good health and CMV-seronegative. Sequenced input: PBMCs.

DNA of the CDR3: TGTGCCACCTCCCGCTCCTACGAGCAGTACTTC. Encoded protein: CATSRSYEQYF. The chain combines TRBV25-1 with TRBJ2-7; no reliable D call. The CDR3 is 11 amino acids. Trimming took off 10 bases at V and 0 bases at J, with 7 bases between the two ends. Germline V gene lookup returns CDR1 MGHDK and CDR2 SYGVNS.